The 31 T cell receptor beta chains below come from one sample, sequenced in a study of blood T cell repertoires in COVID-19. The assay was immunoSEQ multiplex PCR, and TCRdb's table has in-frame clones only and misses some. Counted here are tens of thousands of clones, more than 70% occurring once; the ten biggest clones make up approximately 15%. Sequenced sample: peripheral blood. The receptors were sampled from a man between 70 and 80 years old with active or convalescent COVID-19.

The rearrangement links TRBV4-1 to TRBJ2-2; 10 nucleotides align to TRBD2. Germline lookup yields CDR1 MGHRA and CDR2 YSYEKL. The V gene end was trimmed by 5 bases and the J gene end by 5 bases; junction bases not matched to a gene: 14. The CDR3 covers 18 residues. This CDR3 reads CASSDRSGGGDWTGELFF. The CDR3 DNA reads TGCGCCAGCAGCGATCGGAGCGGGGGGGGCGATTGGACCGGGGAGCTGTTTTTT.

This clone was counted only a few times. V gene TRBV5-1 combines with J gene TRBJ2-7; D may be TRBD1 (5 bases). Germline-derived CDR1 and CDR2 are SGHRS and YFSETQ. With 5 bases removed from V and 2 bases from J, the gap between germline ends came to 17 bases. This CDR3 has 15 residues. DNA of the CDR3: TGCGCCAGCAGGGTAGGGGCAGTCAAAACCTACGAGCAGTACTTC. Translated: CASRVGAVKTYEQYF.

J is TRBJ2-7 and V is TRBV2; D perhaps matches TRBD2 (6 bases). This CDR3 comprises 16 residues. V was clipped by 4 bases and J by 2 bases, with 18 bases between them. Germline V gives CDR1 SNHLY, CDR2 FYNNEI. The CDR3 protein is CASSGGPNAGTYEQYF. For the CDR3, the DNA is TGTGCCAGCAGTGGCGGACCAAACGCGGGGACCTACGAGCAGTACTTC.

CDR3 in DNA: TGTGCCAGCAGCCTCCAGGGTGAAGGGTACGAGCAGTACTTC. Translated, it gives CASSLQGEGYEQYF. The gene calls are TRBV11-1 and TRBJ2-7, with a tentative D call TRBD1 (5 bases). Germline CDR1 SGHAT, CDR2 FQDESV (reference sequence). Trimming left V 5 bases short and J 4 bases short, with 15 bases between. The length of the CDR3 is 14 residues.

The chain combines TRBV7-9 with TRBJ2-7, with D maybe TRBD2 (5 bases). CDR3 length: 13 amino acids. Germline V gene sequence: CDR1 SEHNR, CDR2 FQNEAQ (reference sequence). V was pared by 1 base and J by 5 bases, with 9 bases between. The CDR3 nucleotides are TGTGCCAGCAGCTTAGGAGGGCGGCACGAGCAGTACTTC. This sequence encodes CASSLGGRHEQYF.

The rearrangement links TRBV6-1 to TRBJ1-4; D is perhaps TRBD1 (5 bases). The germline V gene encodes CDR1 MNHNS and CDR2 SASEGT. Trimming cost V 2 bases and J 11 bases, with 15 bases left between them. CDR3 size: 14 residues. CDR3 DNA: TGTGCCAGCAGTGAACGCGGGGCAGGGTGGAAACTGTTTTTT. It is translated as CASSERGAGWKLFF.

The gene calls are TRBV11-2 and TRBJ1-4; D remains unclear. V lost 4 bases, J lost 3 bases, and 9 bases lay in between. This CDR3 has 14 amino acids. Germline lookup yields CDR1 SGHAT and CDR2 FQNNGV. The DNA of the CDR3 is TGTGCCAGCAGCTCCAGTCGGGCTAATGAAAAACTGTTTTTT. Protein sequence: CASSSSRANEKLFF. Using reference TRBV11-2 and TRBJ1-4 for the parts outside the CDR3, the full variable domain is EAGVAQSPRYKIIEKRQSVAFWCNPISGHATLYWYQQILGQGPKLLIQFQNNGVVDDSQLPKDRFSAERLKGVDSTLKIQPAKLEDSAVYLCASSSSRANEKLFFGSGTQLSVL.

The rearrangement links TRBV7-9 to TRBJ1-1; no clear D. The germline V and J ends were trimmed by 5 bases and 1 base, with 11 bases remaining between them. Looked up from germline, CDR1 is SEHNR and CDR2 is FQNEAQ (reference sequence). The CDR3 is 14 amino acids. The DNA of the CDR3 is TGTGCCAGCAGCCCCAGGAAAACGAACACTGAAGCTTTCTTT. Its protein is CASSPRKTNTEAFF.

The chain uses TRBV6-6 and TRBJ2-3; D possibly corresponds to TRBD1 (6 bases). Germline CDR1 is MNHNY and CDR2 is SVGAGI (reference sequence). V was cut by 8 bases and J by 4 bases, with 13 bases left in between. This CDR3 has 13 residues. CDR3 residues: CASRTQGSDTQYF. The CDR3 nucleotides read TGTGCCAGCCGTACACAGGGATCAGATACGCAGTATTTT.

The CDR3 protein is CASSDLYGAKNIQYF. The CDR3 region has the DNA TGTGCCAGCAGTGACCTTTACGGGGCCAAAAACATTCAGTACTTC. This chain links TRBV2 with TRBJ2-4, with D unresolved. This CDR3 spans 15 amino acids. The V end was cut by 3 bases, the J end by 1 base, with 10 bases between. Germline V gene sequence: CDR1 SNHLY, CDR2 FYNNEI.

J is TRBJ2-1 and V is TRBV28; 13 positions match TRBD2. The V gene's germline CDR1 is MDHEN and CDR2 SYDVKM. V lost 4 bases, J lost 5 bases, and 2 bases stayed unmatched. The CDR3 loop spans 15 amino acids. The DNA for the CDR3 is TGTGCCAGCAGTTCGACTAGCGGGGGGAACAATGAGCAGTTCTTC. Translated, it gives CASSSTSGGNNEQFF.

The CDR3 DNA follows: TGTGCCAGCAGCGCGGAAGAGACCCAGTACTTC. It yields the protein CASSAEETQYF. The chain is built from TRBV9 and TRBJ2-5; D unclear. Germline-derived CDR1 and CDR2 are SGDLS and YYNGEE. The V and J ends lost 3 bases and 3 bases respectively, with 3 bases between them. The CDR3 runs 11 residues.

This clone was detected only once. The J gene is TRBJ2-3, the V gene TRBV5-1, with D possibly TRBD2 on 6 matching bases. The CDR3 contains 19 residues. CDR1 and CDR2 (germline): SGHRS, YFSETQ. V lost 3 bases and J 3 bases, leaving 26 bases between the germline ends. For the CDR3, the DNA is TGCGCCAGCAGCTCCCCTACGCGAATGAGGGTGGGGGGTACAGATACGCAGTATTTT. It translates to CASSSPTRMRVGGTDTQYF.

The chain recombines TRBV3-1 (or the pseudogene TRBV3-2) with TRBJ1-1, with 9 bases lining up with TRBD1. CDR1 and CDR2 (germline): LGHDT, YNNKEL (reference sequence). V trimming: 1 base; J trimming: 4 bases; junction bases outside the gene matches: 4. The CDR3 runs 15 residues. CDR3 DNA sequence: TGTGCCAGCAGCCAAGCCGGACAGGGGAGCACTGAAGCTTTCTTT. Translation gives CASSQAGQGSTEAFF.

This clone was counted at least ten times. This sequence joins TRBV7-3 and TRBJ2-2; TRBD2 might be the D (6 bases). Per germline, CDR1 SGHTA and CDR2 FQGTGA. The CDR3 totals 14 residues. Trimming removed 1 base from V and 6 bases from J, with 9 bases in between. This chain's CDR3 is CASSLNSGAGELFF. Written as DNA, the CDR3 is TGTGCCAGCAGCTTAAATTCGGGGGCCGGGGAGCTGTTTTTT.

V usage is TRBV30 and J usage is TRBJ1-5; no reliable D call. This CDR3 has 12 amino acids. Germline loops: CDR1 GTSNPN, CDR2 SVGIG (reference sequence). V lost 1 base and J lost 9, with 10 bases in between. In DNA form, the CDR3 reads TGTGCCTGGAGTGGGGCGAGTGGGCCCCAGCATTTT. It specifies CAWSGASGPQHF.

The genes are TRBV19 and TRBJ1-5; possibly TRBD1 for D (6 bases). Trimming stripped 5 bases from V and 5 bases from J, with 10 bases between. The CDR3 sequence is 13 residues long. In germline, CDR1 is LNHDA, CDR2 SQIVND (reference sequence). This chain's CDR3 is CASSSYRDQPQHF. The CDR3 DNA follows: TGTGCCAGTAGTTCGTACAGGGATCAGCCCCAGCATTTT.

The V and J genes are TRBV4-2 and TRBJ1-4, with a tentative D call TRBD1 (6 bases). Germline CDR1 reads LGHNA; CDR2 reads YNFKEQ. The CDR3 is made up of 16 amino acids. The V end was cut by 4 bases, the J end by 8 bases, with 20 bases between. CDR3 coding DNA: TGTGCCAGCAGCCCCCAAACAGGGAGTTCCATCGAAAAACTGTTTTTT. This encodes CASSPQTGSSIEKLFF.

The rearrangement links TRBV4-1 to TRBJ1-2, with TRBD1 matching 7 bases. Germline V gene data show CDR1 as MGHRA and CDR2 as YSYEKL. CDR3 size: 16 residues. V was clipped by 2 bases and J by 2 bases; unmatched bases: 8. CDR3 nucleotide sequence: TGCGCCAGCAGCCAAAGTATGGGACAGAACAACTATGGCTACACCTTC. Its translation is CASSQSMGQNNYGYTF.

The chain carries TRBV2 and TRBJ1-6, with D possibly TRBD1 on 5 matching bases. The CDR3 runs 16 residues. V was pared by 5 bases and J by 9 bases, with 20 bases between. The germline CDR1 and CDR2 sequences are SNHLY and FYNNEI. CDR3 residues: CASSKSGSTGISPLHF. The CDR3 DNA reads TGTGCCAGCAGTAAGTCAGGGTCGACTGGGATTTCACCCCTCCACTTT.

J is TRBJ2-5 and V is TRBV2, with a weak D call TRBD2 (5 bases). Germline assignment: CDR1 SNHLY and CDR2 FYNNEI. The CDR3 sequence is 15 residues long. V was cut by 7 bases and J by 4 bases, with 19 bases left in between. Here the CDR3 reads CASIRGWRGVETQYF. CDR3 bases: TGTGCCAGCATCAGAGGGTGGCGAGGAGTAGAGACCCAGTACTTC.

The CDR3 loop is CASSFNSGGSYEQYF. In nucleotides, the CDR3 is TGCGCCAGCAGCTTCAACAGCGGGGGGTCCTACGAGCAGTACTTC. J is TRBJ2-7 and V is TRBV5-1; TRBD2 matches at 9 bases. This CDR3 contains 15 residues. The J segment lost 1 base and the V segment lost 2 bases, leaving 4 bases of the junction unmatched. Germline V lookup: CDR1 SGHRS, CDR2 YFSETQ.

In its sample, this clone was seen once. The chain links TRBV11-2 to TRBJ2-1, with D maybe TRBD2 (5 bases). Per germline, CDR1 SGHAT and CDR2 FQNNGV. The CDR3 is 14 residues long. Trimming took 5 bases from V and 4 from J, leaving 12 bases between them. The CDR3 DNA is TGTGCCAGCAGCCCTCGCGGGCCGTACAATGAGCAGTTCTTC. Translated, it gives CASSPRGPYNEQFF.

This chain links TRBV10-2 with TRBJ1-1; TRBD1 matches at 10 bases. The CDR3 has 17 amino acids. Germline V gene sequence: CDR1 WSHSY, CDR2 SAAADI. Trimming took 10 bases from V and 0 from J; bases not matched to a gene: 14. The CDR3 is CATSPTTGGWMNTEAFF. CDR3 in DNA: TGCGCCACCTCACCCACGACAGGGGGCTGGATGAACACTGAAGCTTTCTTT.

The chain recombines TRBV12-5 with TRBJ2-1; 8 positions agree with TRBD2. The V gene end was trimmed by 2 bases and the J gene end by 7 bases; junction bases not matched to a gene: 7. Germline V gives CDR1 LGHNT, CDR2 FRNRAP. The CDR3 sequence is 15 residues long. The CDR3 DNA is TGTGCTAGTGGTTTGTCACGGGGGGGCCGAAATGAGCAGTTCTTC. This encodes CASGLSRGGRNEQFF.

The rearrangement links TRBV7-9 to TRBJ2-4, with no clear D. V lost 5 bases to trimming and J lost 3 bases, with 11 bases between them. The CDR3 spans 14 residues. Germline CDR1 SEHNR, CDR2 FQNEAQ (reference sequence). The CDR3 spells CASSDLGRKNIQYF. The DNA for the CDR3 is TGTGCCAGCAGCGACCTAGGCCGCAAAAACATTCAGTACTTC.

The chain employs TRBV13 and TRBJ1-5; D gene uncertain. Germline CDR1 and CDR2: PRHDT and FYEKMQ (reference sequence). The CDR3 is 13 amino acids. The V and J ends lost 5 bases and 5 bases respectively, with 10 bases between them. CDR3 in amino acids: CASSRSRDQPQHF. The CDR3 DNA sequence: TGTGCCAGCAGCCGTTCGCGGGATCAGCCCCAGCATTTT.

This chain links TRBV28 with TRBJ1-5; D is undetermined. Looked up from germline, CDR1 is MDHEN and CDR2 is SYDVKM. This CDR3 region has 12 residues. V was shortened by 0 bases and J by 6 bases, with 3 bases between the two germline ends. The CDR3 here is CASSLWSQPQHF. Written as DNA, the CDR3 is TGTGCCAGCAGTTTATGGAGTCAGCCCCAGCATTTT.

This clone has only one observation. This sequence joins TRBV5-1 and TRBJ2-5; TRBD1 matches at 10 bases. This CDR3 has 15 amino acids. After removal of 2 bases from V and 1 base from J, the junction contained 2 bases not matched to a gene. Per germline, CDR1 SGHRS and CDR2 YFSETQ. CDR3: CASSFRTGGQETQYF. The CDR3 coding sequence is TGCGCCAGCAGCTTTCGGACAGGGGGCCAAGAGACCCAGTACTTC.

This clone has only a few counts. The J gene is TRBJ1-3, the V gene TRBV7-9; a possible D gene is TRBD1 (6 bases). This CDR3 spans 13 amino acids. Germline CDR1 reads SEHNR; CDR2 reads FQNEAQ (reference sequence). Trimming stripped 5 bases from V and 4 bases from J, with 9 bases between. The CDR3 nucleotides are TGTGCCAGCAGCAAGGGGGACGGAAACACCATATATTTT. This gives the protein CASSKGDGNTIYF.

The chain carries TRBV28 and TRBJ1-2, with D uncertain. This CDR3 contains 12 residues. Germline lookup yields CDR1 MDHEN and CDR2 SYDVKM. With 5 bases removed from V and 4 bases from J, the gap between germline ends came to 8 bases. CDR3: CASSRRPYGYTF. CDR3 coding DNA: TGTGCCAGCAGTAGGCGGCCCTATGGCTACACCTTC.